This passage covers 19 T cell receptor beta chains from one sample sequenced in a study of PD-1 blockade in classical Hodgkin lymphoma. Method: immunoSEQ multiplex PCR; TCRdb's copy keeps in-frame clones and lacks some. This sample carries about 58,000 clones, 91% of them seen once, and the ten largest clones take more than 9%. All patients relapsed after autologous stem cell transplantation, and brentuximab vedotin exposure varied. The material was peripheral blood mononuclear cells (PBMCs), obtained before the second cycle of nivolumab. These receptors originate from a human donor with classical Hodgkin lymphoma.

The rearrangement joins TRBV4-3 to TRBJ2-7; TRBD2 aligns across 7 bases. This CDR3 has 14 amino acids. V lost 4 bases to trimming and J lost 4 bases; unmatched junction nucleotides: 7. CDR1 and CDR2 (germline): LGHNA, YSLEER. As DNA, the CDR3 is TGCGCCAGCAGCCCCAGCGGGAATAGGTACGAGCAGTACTTC. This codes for CASSPSGNRYEQYF.

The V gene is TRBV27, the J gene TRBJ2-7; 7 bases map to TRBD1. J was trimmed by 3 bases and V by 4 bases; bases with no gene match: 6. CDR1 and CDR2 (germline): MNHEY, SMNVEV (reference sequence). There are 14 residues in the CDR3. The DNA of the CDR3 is TGTGCCAGCAGTTCACTCGGGACAGTCTACGAGCAGTACTTC. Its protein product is CASSSLGTVYEQYF.

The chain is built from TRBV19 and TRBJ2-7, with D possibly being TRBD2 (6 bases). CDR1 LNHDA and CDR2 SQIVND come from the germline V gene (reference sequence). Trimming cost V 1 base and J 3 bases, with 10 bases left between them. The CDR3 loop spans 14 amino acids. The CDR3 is CASSIGDFVYEQYF. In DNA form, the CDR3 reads TGTGCCAGTAGTATAGGGGACTTCGTCTACGAGCAGTACTTC. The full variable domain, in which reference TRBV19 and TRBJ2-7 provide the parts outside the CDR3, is DGGITQSPKYLFRKEGQNVTLSCEQNLNHDAMYWYRQDPGQGLRLIYYSQIVNDFQKGDIAEGYSVSREKKESFPLTVTSAQKNPTAFYLCASSIGDFVYEQYFGPGTRLTVT.

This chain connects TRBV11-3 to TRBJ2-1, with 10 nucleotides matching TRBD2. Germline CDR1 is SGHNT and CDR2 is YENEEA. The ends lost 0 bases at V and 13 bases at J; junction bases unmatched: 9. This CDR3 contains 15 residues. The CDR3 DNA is TGTGCCAGCAGCTTAGATGTAGCGGGGGGTAACGAACAGTTCTTC. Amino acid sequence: CASSLDVAGGNEQFF.

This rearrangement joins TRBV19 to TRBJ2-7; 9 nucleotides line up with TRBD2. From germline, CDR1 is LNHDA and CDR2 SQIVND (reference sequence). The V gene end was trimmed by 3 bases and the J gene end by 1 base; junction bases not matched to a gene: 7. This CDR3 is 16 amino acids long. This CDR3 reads CASSILAGLPSYEQYF. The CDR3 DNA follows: TGTGCCAGTAGTATTCTAGCGGGGTTACCATCCTACGAGCAGTACTTC.

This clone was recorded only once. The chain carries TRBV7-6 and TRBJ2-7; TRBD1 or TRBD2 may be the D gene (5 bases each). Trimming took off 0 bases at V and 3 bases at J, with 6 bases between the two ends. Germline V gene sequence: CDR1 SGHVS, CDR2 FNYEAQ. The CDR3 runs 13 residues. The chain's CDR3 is CASSLAGGYEQYF. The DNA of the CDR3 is TGTGCCAGCAGCTTAGCTGGGGGCTACGAGCAGTACTTC.

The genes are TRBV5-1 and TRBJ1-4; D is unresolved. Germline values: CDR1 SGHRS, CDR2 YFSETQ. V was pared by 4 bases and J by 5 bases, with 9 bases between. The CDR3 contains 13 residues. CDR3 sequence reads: CASSTAPNEKLFF. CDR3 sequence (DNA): TGCGCCAGCAGCACAGCGCCGAATGAAAAACTGTTTTTT.

The CDR3 loop is CASSQDSRTTSERGELFF. The CDR3 DNA reads TGTGCCAGCAGCCAAGACTCCCGGACGACTAGCGAGAGGGGGGAGCTGTTTTTT. The V call is TRBV4-2, the J call TRBJ2-2; 8 positions match TRBD2. The CDR3 consists of 18 residues. Trimming at V came to 0 bases and at J to 8 bases, leaving 14 bases not matched to a gene. The V gene's germline CDR1 is LGHNA and CDR2 YNFKEQ.

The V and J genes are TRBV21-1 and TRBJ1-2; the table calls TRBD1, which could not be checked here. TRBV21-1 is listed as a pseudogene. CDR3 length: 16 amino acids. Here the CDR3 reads CASSKALPWANYGYTF. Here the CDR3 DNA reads TGTGCCAGCAGCAAAGCTTTGCCTTGGGCCAACTATGGCTACACCTTC.

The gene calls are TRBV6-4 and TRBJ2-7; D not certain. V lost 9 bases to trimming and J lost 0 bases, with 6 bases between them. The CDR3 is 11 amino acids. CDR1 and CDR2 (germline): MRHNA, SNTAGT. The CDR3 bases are TGTGCCAGAAACAGCTCCTACGAGCAGTACTTC. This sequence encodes CARNSSYEQYF.

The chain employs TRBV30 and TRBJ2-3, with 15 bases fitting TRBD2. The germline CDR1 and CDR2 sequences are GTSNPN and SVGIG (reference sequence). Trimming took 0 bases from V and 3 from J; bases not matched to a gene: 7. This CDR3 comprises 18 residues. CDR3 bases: TGTGCCTGGAGTGTAACACGGACTAGCGGGGGGGCGACAGATACGCAGTATTTT. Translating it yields CAWSVTRTSGGATDTQYF.

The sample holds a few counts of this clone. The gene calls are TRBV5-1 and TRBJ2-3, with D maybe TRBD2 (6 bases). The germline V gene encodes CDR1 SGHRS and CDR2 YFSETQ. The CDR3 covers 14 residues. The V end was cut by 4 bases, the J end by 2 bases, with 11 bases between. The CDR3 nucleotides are TGCGCCAGCAGCCCACTAGCCTCCACAGATACGCAGTATTTT. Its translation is CASSPLASTDTQYF.

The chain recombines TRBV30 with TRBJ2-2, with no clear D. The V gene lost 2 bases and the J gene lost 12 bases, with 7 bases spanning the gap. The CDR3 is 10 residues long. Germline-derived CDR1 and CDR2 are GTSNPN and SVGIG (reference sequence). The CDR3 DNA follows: TGTGCCTGGAGTAACCGCCAGCTGTTTTTT. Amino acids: CAWSNRQLFF.

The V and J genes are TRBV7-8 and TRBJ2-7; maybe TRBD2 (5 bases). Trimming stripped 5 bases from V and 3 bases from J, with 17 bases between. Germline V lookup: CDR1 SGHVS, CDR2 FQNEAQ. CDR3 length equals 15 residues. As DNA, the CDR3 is TGTGCCAGCAGCCCGGAATATAGAGGGTACTACGAGCAGTACTTC. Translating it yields CASSPEYRGYYEQYF. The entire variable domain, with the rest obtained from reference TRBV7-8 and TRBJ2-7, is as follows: GAGVSQSPRYKVAKRGQDVALRCDPISGHVSLFWYQQALGQGPEFLTYFQNEAQLDKSGLPSDRFFAERPEGSVSTLKIQRTQQEDSAVYLCASSPEYRGYYEQYFGPGTRLTVT.

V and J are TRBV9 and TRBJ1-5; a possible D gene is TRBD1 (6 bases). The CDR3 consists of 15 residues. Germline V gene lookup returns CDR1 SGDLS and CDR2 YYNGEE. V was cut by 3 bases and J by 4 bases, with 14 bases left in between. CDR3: CASSAQGFGNQPQHF. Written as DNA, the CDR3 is TGTGCCAGCAGCGCACAGGGATTTGGTAATCAGCCCCAGCATTTT.

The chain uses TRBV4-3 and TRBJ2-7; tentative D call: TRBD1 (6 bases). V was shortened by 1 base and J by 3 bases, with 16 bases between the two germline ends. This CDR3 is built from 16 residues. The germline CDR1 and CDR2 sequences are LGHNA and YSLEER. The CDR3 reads CASSQGLGHLFYEQYF. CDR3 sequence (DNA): TGCGCCAGCAGCCAAGGGCTGGGACACCTATTCTACGAGCAGTACTTC.

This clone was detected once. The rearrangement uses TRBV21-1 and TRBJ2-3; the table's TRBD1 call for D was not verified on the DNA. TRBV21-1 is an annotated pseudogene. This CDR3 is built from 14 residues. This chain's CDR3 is CASRNTGGTDTQYF. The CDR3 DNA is TGTGCCAGCAGAAACACAGGTGGGACAGATACGCAGTATTTT.

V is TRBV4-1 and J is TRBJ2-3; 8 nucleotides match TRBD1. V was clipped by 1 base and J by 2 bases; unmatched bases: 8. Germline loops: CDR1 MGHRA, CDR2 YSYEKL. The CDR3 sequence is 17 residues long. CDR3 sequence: CASSQGGQGELTDTQYF. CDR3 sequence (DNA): TGCGCCAGCAGCCAAGGCGGACAGGGTGAACTCACAGATACGCAGTATTTT.

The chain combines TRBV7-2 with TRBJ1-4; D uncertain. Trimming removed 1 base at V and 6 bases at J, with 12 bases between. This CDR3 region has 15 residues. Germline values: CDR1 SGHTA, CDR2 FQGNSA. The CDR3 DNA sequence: TGTGCCAGCAGCTTAGTCCCGGAGCAGGATGAAAAACTGTTTTTT. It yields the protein CASSLVPEQDEKLFF.